The sequence of this T cell receptor (beta chain) was determined in a study of T cell repertoires in cytomegalovirus infection. Across the whole study: Well-studied HLA-B-restricted CMV epitopes were used in the study alongside recently identified HLA-C-restricted ones. CMV infection together with matching HLA type was indicated by public TCR beta signatures. Study-wide findings and caveats: The cumulative frequency of public TCR beta families identified carriers of CMV plus the relevant HLA. CMV-specific TCR beta clonotypes restricted by HLA-C dominated the ex vivo response.

A remark on this clonotype: Its specificity is not known.

TCRdb reprocessed the reads with MiXCR, giving one entry per CDR3 protein. The sample includes around 360,000 distinct CDR3 sequences, nearly 35% of them seen just once. Germline V gene sequence: CDR1 MNHEY, CDR2 SVGEGT. CDR3 size: 17 residues. Unmatched junction bases numbered 18, after V lost 8 bases and J lost 8 bases. The specimen was cultured PBMCs, collected from culture after CMV antigen stimulation. This chain joins TRBV6-2 or TRBV6-3 and TRBJ2-1; 10 nucleotides agree with TRBD1. This clonotype was obtained from a human donor in good health (CMV status not recorded). Some clones in this sample may be carry-over from other donors' samples. The DNA for the CDR3 is TGTGCCAGCTATCGCCGCCCGGAGGACAGGGGGAGCGATGAGCAGTTCTTC. Protein product: CASYRRPEDRGSDEQFF.